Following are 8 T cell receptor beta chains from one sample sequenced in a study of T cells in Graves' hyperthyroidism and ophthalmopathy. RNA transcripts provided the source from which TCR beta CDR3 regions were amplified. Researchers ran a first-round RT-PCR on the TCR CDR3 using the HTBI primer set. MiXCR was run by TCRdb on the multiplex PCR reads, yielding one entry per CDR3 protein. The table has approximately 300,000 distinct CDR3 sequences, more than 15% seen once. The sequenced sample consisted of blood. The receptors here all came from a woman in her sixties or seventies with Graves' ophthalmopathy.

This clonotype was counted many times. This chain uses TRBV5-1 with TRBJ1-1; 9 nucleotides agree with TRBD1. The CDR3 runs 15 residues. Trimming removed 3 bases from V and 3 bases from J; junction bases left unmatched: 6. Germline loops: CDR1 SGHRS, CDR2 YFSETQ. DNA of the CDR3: TGCGCCAGCAGCTCGACAGGGGGTACGTACACTGAAGCTTTCTTT. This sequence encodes CASSSTGGTYTEAFF.

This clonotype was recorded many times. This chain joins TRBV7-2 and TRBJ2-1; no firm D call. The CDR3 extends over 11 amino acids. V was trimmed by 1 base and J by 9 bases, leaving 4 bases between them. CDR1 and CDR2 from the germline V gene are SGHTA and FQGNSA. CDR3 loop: CASSLGPEQFF. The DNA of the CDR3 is TGTGCCAGCAGCTTAGGGCCTGAGCAGTTCTTC.

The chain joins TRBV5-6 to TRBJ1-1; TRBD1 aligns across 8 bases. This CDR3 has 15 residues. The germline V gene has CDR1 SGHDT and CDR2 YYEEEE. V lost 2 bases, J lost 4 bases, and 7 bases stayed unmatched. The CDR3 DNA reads TGTGCCAGCAGCTTACGACGAACAGGGGGCACTGAAGCTTTCTTT. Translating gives CASSLRRTGGTEAFF.

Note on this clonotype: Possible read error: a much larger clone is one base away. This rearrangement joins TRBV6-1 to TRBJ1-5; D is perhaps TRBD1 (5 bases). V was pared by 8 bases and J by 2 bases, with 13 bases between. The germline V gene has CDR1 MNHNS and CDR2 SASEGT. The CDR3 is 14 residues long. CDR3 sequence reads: CASGPTGGNQPQHF. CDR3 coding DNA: TGTGCCAGCGGACCAACGGGGGGCAATCAGCCCCAGCATTTT.

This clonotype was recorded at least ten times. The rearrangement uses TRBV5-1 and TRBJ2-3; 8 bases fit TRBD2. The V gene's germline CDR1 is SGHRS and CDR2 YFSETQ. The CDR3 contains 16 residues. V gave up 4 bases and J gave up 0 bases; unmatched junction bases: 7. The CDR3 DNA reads TGCGCCAGCAGCCCGGGGGGGGCGAGGAGCACAGATACGCAGTATTTT. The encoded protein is CASSPGGARSTDTQYF.

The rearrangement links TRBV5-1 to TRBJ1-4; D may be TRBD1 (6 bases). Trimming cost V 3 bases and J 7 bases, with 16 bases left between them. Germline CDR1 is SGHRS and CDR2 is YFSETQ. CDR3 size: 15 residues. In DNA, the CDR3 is TGCGCCAGCAGCTCGGGTGTACAGGGAAGTGAAAAACTGTTTTTT. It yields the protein CASSSGVQGSEKLFF.

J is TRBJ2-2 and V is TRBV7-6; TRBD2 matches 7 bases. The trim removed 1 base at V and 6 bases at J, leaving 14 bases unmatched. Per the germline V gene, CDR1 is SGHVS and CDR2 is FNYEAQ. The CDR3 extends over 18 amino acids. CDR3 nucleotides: TGTGCCAGCAGCTTAGGATCTGCGGGAGAGTTTTGGGCCGGGGAGCTGTTTTTT. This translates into CASSLGSAGEFWAGELFF.

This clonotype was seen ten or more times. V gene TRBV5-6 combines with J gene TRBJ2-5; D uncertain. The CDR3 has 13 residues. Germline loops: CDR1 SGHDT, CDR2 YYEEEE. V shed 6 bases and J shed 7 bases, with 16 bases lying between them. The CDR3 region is CASNPDRVGTQYF. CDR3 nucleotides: TGTGCCAGCAACCCCGATAGGGTCGGGACCCAGTACTTC.